Shown below are 3 T cell receptor beta chains from a single sample sequenced in a study of T cells in Graves' hyperthyroidism and ophthalmopathy. RNA transcripts yielded amplified TCR beta CDR3 regions. The HTBI set primed first-round TCR CDR3 RT-PCR. A single record per CDR3 protein comes from TCRdb applying MiXCR to the multiplex PCR reads. Of about 250,000 distinct CDR3 sequences in the sample, approximately 24% are singletons; the top ten hold roughly 32%. Source material: blood. These receptors were obtained from a woman aged 35 to 49 with Graves' ophthalmopathy.

This clonotype came up a few times. V usage is TRBV12-3 or TRBV12-4 and J usage is TRBJ1-2, with D perhaps matching TRBD1 (5 bases). CDR3 size: 14 residues. V dropped 7 bases and J dropped 7 bases, with 19 bases sitting between them. The CDR3 loop is CASNRWGRDTGYTF. The CDR3 DNA sequence: TGTGCCAGCAACCGTTGGGGCAGGGATACTGGCTACACCTTC.

The chain is built from TRBV6-1 and TRBJ1-1, with D tentatively TRBD1 (6 bases). V shed 4 bases and J shed 1 base, with 19 bases lying between them. This CDR3 has 17 residues. Germline CDR1 and CDR2: MNHNS and SASEGT. DNA for the CDR3: TGTGCCAGCAGTGCTAACTTACAGGGACAAGGGAACACTGAAGCTTTCTTT. This encodes CASSANLQGQGNTEAFF.

This clonotype was observed at least ten times. The chain has TRBV7-2 and TRBJ2-5, with D tentatively TRBD2 (5 bases). The CDR3 length is 14 residues. Per the germline V gene, CDR1 is SGHTA and CDR2 is FQGNSA. V gave up 0 bases and J gave up 5 bases, with 10 bases separating them. The CDR3 loop is CASSLAGAWETQYF. CDR3 in DNA: TGTGCCAGCAGCTTAGCGGGAGCGTGGGAGACCCAGTACTTC.